This TCR beta chain was sequenced during a study of blood T cell repertoires in COVID-19. About the research overall: PBMCs, B-cell-depleted T cells, or T cells were the source of the cDNA or gDNA that made up the material.

Method: immunoSEQ multiplex PCR; TCRdb's copy keeps in-frame clones and lacks some. The sample lists about 130,000 clones, approximately 90% occurring once. The germline V gene has CDR1 SGDLS and CDR2 YYNGEE. V shed 3 bases, J shed 0 bases, and the junction held 5 bases outside the gene matches. The CDR3 covers 16 residues. This TCR came from a man in his forties or fifties with COVID-19, enrolled during active disease. Sequenced material: peripheral blood. The rearrangement links TRBV9 to TRBJ2-3; 9 bases line up with TRBD1. In DNA form, the CDR3 reads TGTGCCAGCAGCGAACAGGGGGCCTTAAGCACAGATACGCAGTATTTT. Its translation is CASSEQGALSTDTQYF. The complete variable domain, with remaining parts taken from reference TRBV9 and TRBJ2-3, reads DSGVTQTPKHLITATGQRVTLRCSPRSGDLSVYWYQQSLDQGLQFLIQYYNGEERAKGNILERFSAQQFPDLHSELNLSSLELGDSALYFCASSEQGALSTDTQYFGPGTRLTVL.